Listed below are T cell receptor beta chains from one sample, sequenced in a study of shared clonotypes between healthy human individuals. Clones were sequenced by immunoSEQ multiplex PCR, and TCRdb holds only the in-frame ones, with some missing. The sample holds under 1,100,000 clones; 78% are singletons and the top ten take 0.61%. Sample: memory CD4+ T cells from PBMCs. The receptors were gathered from a man between 18 and 29 years old in good health. Some clones in this sample may be carry-over from other donors' samples. CDR3s include the opening cysteine and the closing phenylalanine or tryptophan. Each record gives: D gene, clone size, V gene, J gene, CDR3 protein, CDR3 DNA. The D gene is left open where the match is weak. Size tells how often a clone was seen (once, few, many) or the class of an expanded clone, and some rows leave it out.

>TRBD2|-|TRBV9|TRBJ2-5
CASSVGASGSGETQYF
TGTGCCAGCAGCGTAGGGGCTAGCGGGAGTGGGGAGACCCAGTACTTC
>-|-|TRBV18|TRBJ2-7
CASSPQFGSSSYEQYF
TGTGCCAGCTCACCACAGTTCGGCAGTAGCTCCTACGAGCAGTACTTC
>-|-|TRBV18|TRBJ1-2
CASSPELKGGYTF
TGTGCCAGCTCACCTGAACTAAAAGGTGGCTACACCTTC
>TRBD1|-|TRBV29-1|TRBJ1-1
CSVEDSPHRGVLYAEAFF
TGCAGCGTTGAAGATTCGCCGCACAGGGGGGTTTTGTACGCTGAAGCTTTCTTT
>-|once|TRBV9|TRBJ1-2
CASSSTPAGIVYGYTF
TGTGCCAGCAGCTCAACCCCGGCAGGGATCGTCTATGGCTACACCTTC
>-|once|TRBV6-1|TRBJ1-1
CASTAGTTEAFF
TGTGCCAGCACCGCAGGGACGACTGAAGCTTTCTTT
>-|many|TRBV5-4|TRBJ2-1
CASSLVPYNEQFF
TGTGCCAGCAGCTTGGTGCCATACAATGAGCAGTTCTTC
>TRBD2|-|TRBV19|TRBJ2-7
CASSTRTSGIIEQYF
TGTGCCAGTAGTACCCGGACTAGCGGGATTATCGAGCAGTACTTC
>TRBD1|once|TRBV5-1|TRBJ1-1
CASSLPGQLNTEAFF
TGCGCCAGCAGCTTGCCGGGACAGTTGAACACTGAAGCTTTCTTT
>-|-|TRBV6-1|TRBJ1-1
CASRGLDTEAFF
TGTGCCAGCAGGGGGTTGGACACTGAAGCTTTCTTT
>TRBD2|few|TRBV5-4|TRBJ2-3
CASSSSQTSGSSDTQYF
TGTGCCAGCAGCTCCTCTCAGACTAGCGGGAGTTCGGATACGCAGTATTTT
>-|few|TRBV19|TRBJ1-1
CASSISTGSGEAFF
TGTGCCAGTAGTATCTCAACCGGATCCGGTGAAGCTTTCTTT
>-|-|TRBV29-1|TRBJ2-7
CSVRGTYEQYF
TGCAGCGTTCGAGGAACGTACGAGCAGTACTTC
>-|-|TRBV5-1|TRBJ2-5
CASSQGPQETQYF
TGCGCCAGCAGCCAAGGACCACAAGAGACCCAGTACTTC
>TRBD2|-|TRBV7-3|TRBJ2-3
CASSLGTSGLDTQYF
TGTGCCAGCAGCTTGGGGACTAGCGGACTGGATACGCAGTATTTT
>-|-|TRBV30|TRBJ2-2
CAWSTPGQNTGELFF
TGTGCCTGGAGTACCCCGGGACAGAACACCGGGGAGCTGTTTTTT